This T cell receptor (beta chain) was observed in a study of cytomegalovirus exposure and HLA in healthy donors. The PCR employed 60 Vbeta primers together with 13 Jbeta primers. The repertoire was sequenced with immunoSEQ multiplex PCR; TCRdb's copy has only in-frame clones and lacks some. Its clone listing holds 96,000 or so clones. Sample: PBMCs. The sequence derives from a woman in her thirties in good health and CMV-seronegative.

The CDR3 loop reads CASNPGSRGSYNEQFF. CDR3 sequence (DNA): TGTGCCAGCAACCCGGGCTCGCGGGGCTCCTACAATGAGCAGTTCTTC. This rearrangement joins TRBV7-9 to TRBJ2-1; the D gene is possibly TRBD2 (6 bases). V lost 7 bases to trimming and J lost 0 bases, with 16 bases between them. The germline gives CDR1 SEHNR, CDR2 FQNEAQ (reference sequence). CDR3 length: 16 residues.